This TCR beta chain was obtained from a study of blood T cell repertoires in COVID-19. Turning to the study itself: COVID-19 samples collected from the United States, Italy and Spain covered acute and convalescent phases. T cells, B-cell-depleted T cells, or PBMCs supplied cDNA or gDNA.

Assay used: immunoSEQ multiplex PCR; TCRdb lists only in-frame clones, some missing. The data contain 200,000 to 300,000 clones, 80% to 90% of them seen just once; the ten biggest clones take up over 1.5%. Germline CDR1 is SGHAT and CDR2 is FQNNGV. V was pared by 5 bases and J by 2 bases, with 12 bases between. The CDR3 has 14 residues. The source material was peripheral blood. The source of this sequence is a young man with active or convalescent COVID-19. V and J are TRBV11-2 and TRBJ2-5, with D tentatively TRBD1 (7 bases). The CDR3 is CASSPAGQQETQYF. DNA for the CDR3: TGTGCCAGCAGCCCCGCGGGACAGCAAGAGACCCAGTACTTC.